This entry is about one TCR beta chain. There is no known antigen for this receptor. In total, around 600 healthy bone marrow donors made up the cohort. All cohort members were sampled while nominally healthy, although unrecorded immune exposures were likely present. The donor was CMV seronegative and belonged to the group of several hundred seronegative cohort members. Each donor provided a peripheral blood sample, and peripheral blood mononuclear cells were used for TCR beta sequencing. The Qiagen DNeasy Blood Extraction Kit was used to extract genomic DNA from the blood cell samples. These data are taken from a study of cytomegalovirus exposure and HLA in healthy donors (dated by TCRdb to 2015 to 2018). For the wider study: An earlier analysis of 550 to 700 of the donors reported approximately 300 Gb of sequence data and approximately 110 million unique TCR beta sequences from about 179 million T cells. Approximately 300 gigabases of sequencing data and roughly 90 million unique TCR sequences were included in an early release covering about 600 HLA-typed donors. Among the roughly 380 genotyped donors, more than 70% belonged to the genetic ancestry cluster associated with self-reported Caucasian donors. The study aimed to test whether signatures of past pathogen exposure could be identified by cataloging public T cell receptors. The T cell repertoires of under 750 subjects were profiled by immunosequencing and related to cytomegalovirus serostatus. A separate validation cohort of about 110 different subjects was used in addition to the roughly 720-subject first cohort. To predict cytomegalovirus infection status, the study combined high-throughput TCR immunosequencing, statistical association of individual TCRs with disease status, and machine learning. A later analysis re-analyzed previously published TCR beta repertoires from approximately 700 donors and added high-resolution HLA genotyping to study TCR occurrence patterns. Rather than using new phenotypic data, the later analysis identified candidate immune exposures from TCR beta sequences and from how often those sequences occurred across donors. To decide whether each TCR beta V gene segment behaved as functional or pseudogenic, an earlier analysis of fewer than 750 of the donors relied on high-throughput TCR beta sequencing. Donor age, sex, ethnicity and CMV serostatus were compiled together with the repertoire data. A later genetic analysis used genome-wide SNP genotypes for 398 of the 666 donors, treating that subset as a discovery cohort. All discovery cohort repertoires had been generated using a single sequencing platform. Both class I and class II loci were covered by HLA typing, at four-digit resolution. Typing coverage differed by locus: A, B, C, DRB1 and DQB1 were typed in roughly 629-630 donors, DQA1 in about 550, DPA1 in approximately 610, and DPB1 in 450 to 490. Four to six DR-DQ haplotypes were handled as single units for association and clustering, since linkage in the cohort was strong. Among around 400 genotyped donors of the cohort, an average of approximately 200,000 unique TCR beta nucleotide sequences was sequenced per donor, of which about 19% were non-productive.

Trimming takes 5 bases off V and 2 bases off J; junction bases not matched to a gene: 3. From the cysteine through the phenylalanine, the CDR3 covers 14 amino acids. Just the 42-base CDR3 DNA is kept, in frame starting at base 1. The germline V gene specifies MRHNA as CDR1 and SNTAGT as CDR2. Study-wide findings and limitations: In a later analysis, most CMV-associated TCR beta chains were found to appear HLA-restricted, with HLA associations seemingly driven largely by CMV exposure. A later analysis found that TCR association rates varied across HLA loci, with DRB1 alleles showing the most associated TCRs and HLA-C alleles the fewest. This cohort had only TCR beta chains sequenced, and the lack of alpha or paired-chain data limited which features could be detected. The presence/absence analyses assumed that sequencing depth was roughly uniform across donors, and that assumption may not be true. In vitro tests confirmed that three of the cytomegalovirus-associated TCR beta chains recognize cytomegalovirus antigens. Linkage disequilibrium might explain the correlated functional status among segregating V segments, but an unknown experimental factor could not be ruled out. Specific HLA alleles were associated with 18,000 or so TCR beta sequences at a false discovery rate of 0.05 in a later analysis. Some IMGT-functional V segments, including TRBV6-2 and TRBV6-3, could not be distinguished by the 87-base-pair reads and were therefore excluded. Broadly in line with IMGT annotations, most TCR beta V segments showed up in productive rearrangements about 87% or about 30% of the time in an earlier analysis of approximately 640 of the donors. A later analysis reported that several top co-occurrence clusters appeared linked to parvovirus B19, influenza, CMV and Epstein-Barr virus. Across donors, most TCR sequences were observed very rarely, whereas some public TCRs were present in many individuals. The classifier was reported to diagnose cytomegalovirus status with high specificity and sensitivity in both the original cohort and the validation cohort. A further reported finding was that TCR beta sequences accurately predicted the HLA-A and HLA-B alleles for most subjects in the first cohort. The authors suggested that the approach could potentially be generalized to other disease states and immunological phenotypes. Because HLA typing was unavailable for some donors at each locus, only the typed subset was used in association tests. According to a later genetic analysis, donors in an Asian-associated ancestry cluster had fewer N-insertions in productive TCRs than the roughly 660-donor mean. Assigning TCR associations to individual alleles was difficult when HLA alleles, especially DR and DQ, strongly co-occurred. In a later analysis, HLA-associated TCR beta chains were found to be more clonally expanded and to have lower generation probabilities than equally common non-associated chains. For the cohort, immune exposure information was limited to CMV serostatus. The sequencing pipeline was judged likely to have produced a cluster of highly shared sequence variants as a technical artifact. In a later genetic analysis, a missense DCLRE1C variant was associated with V-gene and J-gene trimming of TCR beta chains, and the association was replicated in an independent cohort. The study listed 164 TCR beta chains as associated with cytomegalovirus. The earlier analysis of 587 of the donors excluded 15 to 20 rarely observed V segments, including chromosome 9 orphons, because counts were too low.

The library was produced with the immunoSEQ multiplex PCR assay. For the multiplex PCR, a mixture combining 60 forward primers for TCR Vbeta segments and 13 reverse primers for TCR Jbeta segments was used. Amplification of the CDR3 region of rearranged TCR beta genes was performed with a multiplex PCR assay on genomic DNA. The amplified TCR beta libraries were sequenced on the Illumina HiSeq System as 87-base-pair reads. In the paper's pipeline: Across the 670 or so repertoires, a later analysis counted approximately 75 million unique TCR beta chains, approximately 10 million of which were shared by at least two donors. To remove PCR and sequencing errors, raw reads were error-corrected and collapsed into unique sequences using a nearest-neighbor algorithm that merged closely related sequences. V, D and J gene segments were assigned by aligning CDR3 sequences to IMGT reference sequences. For a sequence to be retained, a match of at least six nucleotides was required to both a V gene segment and a J gene segment. A rearrangement was called productive if the CDR3 had no stop codons and remained in frame with V and J, and every other rearrangement was called non-productive. Following IMGT convention, CDR3 was defined as the stretch from the second conserved V-encoded cysteine to the conserved J-encoded phenylalanine. The earlier analysis of about 620 of the donors excluded sequences that lacked an unambiguous match to a single V gene segment. An earlier analysis of around 600 of the donors classified V segments as functional when productive rearrangements were above 56.7% and as segregating when the standard deviation between donors was above 5%. A statistical classification framework was built to diagnose cytomegalovirus status from the catalog of TCR beta chain sequences. A later analysis assigned V and J genes by comparing TCR nucleotide sequences with IMGT/GENE-DB human TR gene sequences. A later analysis assigned CDR3 sequences and most-parsimonious VDJ recombination scenarios with the TCRdist pipeline. In a later analysis, each TCR beta chain was defined by its CDR3 amino acid sequence together with its V-gene family, and reads lacking a unique V-gene family were excluded. A later analysis removed 592 highly shared, low-generation-probability nucleotide sequences to deal with suspected cross-contamination and a sequencing artifact. In a later analysis, a clonal expansion index for each public chain was calculated from normalized within-repertoire ranks of inferred template counts. Generation probabilities in a later analysis came from a VDJ recombination model fitted to out-of-frame rearrangements, and those results were checked against IGoR. In a later analysis, TCR-TCR, TCR-HLA and TCR-CMV co-occurrence was scored with hypergeometric tests, and a repertoire-size bias correction was applied to TCR pairs. A later analysis estimated false discovery rates by permuting HLA or CMV assignments 20 times. In a later analysis, co-occurring TCRs were grouped with DBSCAN, and TCRdist sequence similarity was added when clustering was performed within HLA-allele-positive subsets. Repertoires with fewer than 30,000 or more than 120,000 public chains, plus five repertoires with anomalous nucleotide sharing, were excluded from co-occurrence clustering. Imported from immuneACCESS, the table was reduced by TCRdb to in-frame sequences with V and J called. These copies leave out some clones; in studies compared against another copy, an unresolved V gene accounts for under half, and the cause of the remainder is not known. That table supplies the V and J calls and clone size; D and trimming were determined from the DNA. This sample's table lists some 40,000 clones. The leading ten clones occupy 4% of the sample.

Specimen: PBMCs. The sequence is built from TRBV6-4 and TRBJ1-2, with 9 bases aligning to TRBD1. The sequence was obtained from a male donor in good health and CMV-seronegative. The CDR3 region has the sequence CASSRDRGNYGYTF. The DNA sequence follows: TGTGCCAGCAGTCGCGACAGGGGGAACTATGGCTACACCTTC.